The clone carrying this T cell receptor beta chain appeared a few times. What it binds is unknown. TCRdb called the 5' RACE reads again in MiXCR, with one record for every CDR3 protein. The profile shows roughly 300,000 distinct CDR3 sequences, roughly 8% of them singletons. This specimen comes from a study of T cells after yellow fever vaccination. Study observations and caveats: The secondary response was weaker, and its peak arrived faster, on day 5 versus 15.

This CDR3 contains 19 residues. Germline CDR1 LGHNA, CDR2 YSLEER. The V segment lost 4 bases and the J segment 0 bases; nucleotides outside the gene matches: 11. This clonotype was sampled from a man between 18 and 29 years old who received the YFV17D yellow fever vaccine. The chain uses TRBV4-3 and TRBJ2-2; TRBD1 agrees at 10 bases. This specimen was PBMCs, taken 35 to 50 days after the first yellow fever vaccination. The CDR3 region is CASSRGTGDPLTNTGELFF. For the CDR3, the DNA is TGCGCCAGCAGCCGAGGGACAGGGGACCCCCTTACGAACACCGGGGAGCTGTTTTTT.